This T cell receptor (beta chain) was retrieved from a study of blood T cells in healthy people across ages. Study-wide points: Lack of knowledge of donor CMV status possibly confounded expanded clonotype changes.

Concerning this clonotype: Antigen specificity is unknown.

The V end was cut by 0 bases, the J end by 4 bases, with 17 bases between. Germline lookup yields CDR1 SGHRS and CDR2 YFSETQ. This CDR3 is built from 17 residues. A second PCR of 7 to 11 cycles used a sample-barcoded 5' primer and a J-beta primer mix. Each of the cDNA molecules was tagged by a template-switch adaptor with 12 random nucleotides. TCRdb reprocessed the 5' RACE reads via MiXCR and lists one record per CDR3 protein. The repertoire holds 800,000 to 950,000 distinct CDR3 sequences, with around 48% as singletons. Material: blood. The clonotype comes from a man in his thirties or forties in good health. This sequence joins TRBV5-1 and TRBJ1-5; tentatively, D is TRBD1 (5 bases). CDR3 bases: TGCGCCAGCAGCTTGGAAGTCAGAGGGGCTGGTAATCAGCCCCAGCATTTT. As protein: CASSLEVRGAGNQPQHF.